The 27 T cell receptor beta chains below come from one sample, sequenced in a study of T cell changes during pregnancy in multiple sclerosis. Sequenced by immunoSEQ multiplex PCR; TCRdb stores in-frame clones only, minus some. The sample records 30,000 to 35,000 clones, about nine tenths being singletons. The sample was CD8+ T cells from peripheral blood mononuclear cells, taken before pregnancy. These receptors all stem from a female donor with multiple sclerosis, enrolled in a pregnancy study.

The gene calls are TRBV10-3 and TRBJ1-6; no definite D call. The CDR3 extends over 14 amino acids. Germline assignment: CDR1 ENHRY and CDR2 SYGVKD. V was cut by 6 bases and J by 10 bases, with 16 bases left in between. The DNA of the CDR3 is TGTGCCATCAGGGCCGACGGGATGGCCTCACCCCTCCACTTT. This codes for CAIRADGMASPLHF.

J is TRBJ2-7 and V is TRBV11-2, with D possibly TRBD2 on 5 matching bases. The ends were cut back, 1 base at V and 7 bases at J, with 14 bases in the middle. Per germline, CDR1 SGHAT and CDR2 FQNNGV. This CDR3 has 14 residues. The DNA for the CDR3 is TGTGCCAGCAGCTTAGTAAGCGGACGTACGGAGCAGTACTTC. Its translation: CASSLVSGRTEQYF.

The chain recombines TRBV19 with TRBJ2-5, with TRBD1 identical over 7 bases. V lost 6 bases to trimming and J lost 5 bases; unmatched junction nucleotides: 15. Germline loops: CDR1 LNHDA, CDR2 SQIVND (reference sequence). The CDR3 loop spans 16 amino acids. The CDR3 bases are TGTGCCAGTAGGGCAACCTCTAGGGGGCGGCTGGAGACCCAGTACTTC. This gives the protein CASRATSRGRLETQYF.

This clone was counted a single time. This chain uses TRBV6-1 with TRBJ1-2; TRBD1 matches 8 bases. The germline gives CDR1 MNHNS, CDR2 SASEGT. The trim removed 2 bases at V and 4 bases at J, leaving 6 bases unmatched. The CDR3 runs to 15 residues. CDR3 in DNA: TGTGCCAGCAGTGAAAAGCGGGACAGGACCTATGGCTACACCTTC. Protein sequence: CASSEKRDRTYGYTF.

The chain has TRBV4-1 and TRBJ2-7; 10 bases line up with TRBD1. The CDR3 runs 15 residues. V gave up 0 bases and J gave up 9 bases; unmatched junction bases: 8. Per germline, CDR1 MGHRA and CDR2 YSYEKL. In DNA, the CDR3 is TGCGCCAGCAGCCAAGATCGTCCGACAGGGGGCGGGCAGTACTTC. Translated: CASSQDRPTGGGQYF.

V and J are TRBV6-5 and TRBJ2-7; a possible D gene is TRBD2 (5 bases). Germline CDR1 MNHEY, CDR2 SVGAGI. This CDR3 is built from 13 residues. V lost 5 bases to trimming and J lost 4 bases, with 12 bases between them. CDR3 bases: TGTGCCAGCAGTCCCAATCGGGAATACGAGCAGTACTTC. It specifies CASSPNREYEQYF.

This clone has only a few counts. One junction end does not reproduce the germline sequence, and a read error may be involved. The J gene is TRBJ1-5, the V gene TRBV7-8, with 9 bases fitting TRBD1. The length of the CDR3 is 18 residues. Germline V gene data show CDR1 as SGHVS and CDR2 as FQNEAQ. This chain's CDR3 is CASSQPLSTGGDHQPQHF. The CDR3 region has the DNA TGCGCCAGCAGCCAACCTCTATCGACAGGGGGGGACCATCAGCCCCAGCATTTT.

V is TRBV7-2 and J is TRBJ2-1; 7 bases fit TRBD2. The CDR3 sequence is 15 residues long. Germline CDR1 reads SGHTA; CDR2 reads FQGNSA. Germline trimming cut 3 bases from V and 3 bases from J; bases unmatched to any gene: 5. The CDR3 protein is CASSFLTGGYNEQFF. The CDR3 coding sequence is TGTGCCAGCAGCTTCTTGACGGGGGGCTACAATGAGCAGTTCTTC.

The J gene is TRBJ2-7, the V gene TRBV27; D remains unclear. There are 12 residues in the CDR3. Trimming stripped 5 bases from V and 0 bases from J, with 5 bases between. Germline lookup yields CDR1 MNHEY and CDR2 SMNVEV (reference sequence). The CDR3 coding sequence is TGTGCCAGCAGTAGCACCTCCTACGAGCAGTACTTC. The encoded protein is CASSSTSYEQYF.

The CDR3, as DNA: TGCGCCAGCAGCTTGGTGAGGCTAGCGGGGGCAGGCGAGCAGTACTTC. Translating gives CASSLVRLAGAGEQYF. This chain joins TRBV5-1 and TRBJ2-7, with TRBD2 identical over 10 bases. The J segment lost 6 bases and the V segment lost 0 bases, leaving 9 bases of the junction unmatched. CDR1 is SGHRS and CDR2 is YFSETQ in the germline V gene. This CDR3 is 16 amino acids long.

This clone was detected only a few times. This rearrangement joins TRBV6-1 to TRBJ1-1; D call uncertain. The CDR3 spans 14 residues. The V end was cut by 7 bases, the J end by 4 bases, with 16 bases between. CDR1 is MNHNS and CDR2 is SASEGT in the germline V gene. The CDR3 reads CASTPAGEVTEAFF. The DNA of the CDR3 is TGTGCCAGCACCCCCGCGGGAGAGGTCACTGAAGCTTTCTTT.

The chain carries TRBV5-1 and TRBJ2-5, with D possibly matching TRBD1 (5 bases). V dropped 2 bases and J dropped 3 bases, with 20 bases sitting between them. Germline lookup yields CDR1 SGHRS and CDR2 YFSETQ. The CDR3 is made up of 17 amino acids. CDR3: CASSLRLGVFGEETQYF. DNA for the CDR3: TGCGCCAGCAGCTTAAGGCTAGGGGTGTTTGGGGAAGAGACCCAGTACTTC.

The chain recombines TRBV6-5 with TRBJ2-2; tentative D call: TRBD2 (5 bases). The V end lost 0 bases, the J end lost 6 bases, and 8 bases lay between the germline ends. The CDR3 runs 14 residues. The germline gives CDR1 MNHEY, CDR2 SVGAGI. The CDR3 DNA sequence: TGTGCCAGCAGTTACTCTTCGGGGTCCGGGGAGCTGTTTTTT. Protein sequence: CASSYSSGSGELFF.

The gene calls are TRBV11-2 and TRBJ2-1; 9 positions agree with TRBD1. The germline V gene encodes CDR1 SGHAT and CDR2 FQNNGV. The CDR3 has 16 residues. Trimming took 4 bases from V and 4 from J; bases not matched to a gene: 8. The CDR3 is CASSSGGQGGYNEQFF. CDR3 coding DNA: TGTGCCAGCAGCTCCGGGGGACAGGGAGGATACAATGAGCAGTTCTTC.

This chain joins TRBV2 and TRBJ2-6; no clear D gene. Per the germline V gene, CDR1 is SNHLY and CDR2 is FYNNEI. The CDR3 loop spans 13 amino acids. Trimming took 11 bases from V and 0 from J, leaving 8 bases between them. Here the CDR3 DNA reads TGTGCCTTTATCTCCTCTGGGGCCAACGTCCTGACTTTC. Its translation is CAFISSGANVLTF. The full variable domain, completed using reference TRBV2 and TRBJ2-6, is EPEVTQTPSHQVTQMGQEVILRCVPISNHLYFYWYRQILGQKVEFLVSFYNNEISEKSEIFDDQFSVERPDGSNFTLKIRSTKLEDSAMYFCAFISSGANVLTFGAGSRLTVL.

The chain couples TRBV2 to TRBJ1-1; 11 nucleotides agree with TRBD1. From germline, CDR1 is SNHLY and CDR2 FYNNEI. The CDR3 covers 14 residues. The ends lost 6 bases at V and 3 bases at J; junction bases unmatched: 3. DNA for the CDR3: TGTGCCAGCAGGGAGGGACAGGGGGACACTGAAGCTTTCTTT. Its translation is CASREGQGDTEAFF.

The V call is TRBV30, the J call TRBJ2-7, with 14 bases lining up with TRBD2. The germline gives CDR1 GTSNPN, CDR2 SVGIG (reference sequence). With V trimmed by 6 bases and J by 6 bases, 16 bases remained unmatched. The CDR3 totals 17 residues. For the CDR3, the DNA is TGTGCCTGTACTTGGACTAGCGGGAGGCCCCAGGGAAGCGAGCAGTACTTC. Protein: CACTWTSGRPQGSEQYF.

The chain carries TRBV5-6 and TRBJ1-4; the D gene is possibly TRBD1 (5 bases). V was pared by 6 bases and J by 6 bases, with 18 bases between. The CDR3 extends over 15 amino acids. Germline V gene sequence: CDR1 SGHDT, CDR2 YYEEEE. CDR3 amino acids: CASTLFREGDEKLFF. In DNA, the CDR3 is TGTGCCAGCACCCTATTCAGGGAGGGAGATGAAAAACTGTTTTTT.

The chain uses TRBV12-5 and TRBJ2-7; 13 nucleotides agree with TRBD2. Trimming removed 5 bases from V and 3 bases from J; junction bases left unmatched: 10. The CDR3 runs 17 residues. Germline V CDR1 and CDR2: LGHNT, FRNRAP. The CDR3 sequence: CASGPNRTSGRGYEQYF. As DNA, the CDR3 is TGTGCTAGTGGTCCGAATAGGACTAGCGGGAGAGGCTACGAGCAGTACTTC.

The count of this clone is one. This rearrangement joins TRBV27 to TRBJ1-5; no definite D call. Per germline, CDR1 MNHEY and CDR2 SMNVEV (reference sequence). V was trimmed by 5 bases and J by 3 bases, leaving 11 bases between them. The CDR3 is 14 residues long. The CDR3 region is CASSPYAFNQPQHF. The CDR3 DNA sequence: TGTGCCAGCAGTCCCTACGCATTCAATCAGCCCCAGCATTTT.

The chain combines TRBV27 with TRBJ1-1, with D perhaps TRBD1 (5 bases). The germline V and J ends were trimmed by 0 bases and 3 bases, with 11 bases remaining between them. CDR3 size: 15 residues. CDR1 is MNHEY and CDR2 is SMNVEV in the germline V gene (reference sequence). CDR3 protein: CASSLSLRVYTEAFF. Here the CDR3 DNA reads TGTGCCAGCAGTTTATCGCTCAGGGTTTACACTGAAGCTTTCTTT.

The genes are TRBV9 and TRBJ1-2; D is perhaps TRBD1 (5 bases). The CDR3 totals 12 residues. V lost 0 bases and J lost 6, with 6 bases in between. CDR1 SGDLS and CDR2 YYNGEE come from the germline V gene. The CDR3 coding sequence is TGTGCCAGCAGCGTAGGACAGAATGGCTACACCTTC. Translated: CASSVGQNGYTF.

V usage is TRBV19 and J usage is TRBJ2-5; 11 nucleotides align to TRBD2. The CDR3 totals 15 residues. Per the germline V gene, CDR1 is LNHDA and CDR2 is SQIVND (reference sequence). The J segment lost 3 bases and the V segment lost 9 bases, leaving 9 bases of the junction unmatched. This CDR3 is CASPGTSGEKETQYF. CDR3 DNA sequence: TGTGCCAGCCCCGGGACTAGCGGCGAAAAAGAGACCCAGTACTTC.

The chain uses TRBV5-1 and TRBJ2-1, with 9 bases fitting TRBD1. Germline CDR1 and CDR2: SGHRS and YFSETQ. There are 15 residues in the CDR3. J was trimmed by 6 bases and V by 1 base; bases with no gene match: 5. CDR3 loop: CASSLFGQGINEQFF. CDR3 sequence (DNA): TGCGCCAGCAGCTTGTTCGGACAGGGGATCAATGAGCAGTTCTTC.

The CDR3 DNA follows: TGCGCCAGCAGCTTGGGGACAGGGGGCAAGAACACTGAAGCTTTCTTT. Residues: CASSLGTGGKNTEAFF. The chain links TRBV5-1 to TRBJ1-1, with 11 bases aligning to TRBD1. The CDR3 sequence is 16 residues long. The V and J ends lost 0 bases and 1 base, in that order; junction bases with no gene match: 2. Germline V gene data show CDR1 as SGHRS and CDR2 as YFSETQ.

V usage is TRBV5-4 and J usage is TRBJ1-1, with D possibly matching TRBD1 (6 bases). V was trimmed by 4 bases and J by 6 bases, leaving 10 bases between them. Germline V CDR1 and CDR2: SGHNT, YYREEE (reference sequence). This CDR3 is built from 12 residues. The CDR3 protein is CASSRTDSEAFF. DNA of the CDR3: TGTGCCAGCAGCCGGACAGACTCTGAAGCTTTCTTT.

The chain carries TRBV4-2 and TRBJ1-2; the D is unclear. From germline, CDR1 is LGHNA and CDR2 YNFKEQ. The CDR3 totals 15 residues. Trimming pared 0 bases from V and 6 bases from J, leaving 14 bases between. The CDR3 nucleotides are TGTGCCAGCAGCCAAGATCCGACATCTGGGCATGGCTACACCTTC. This gives the protein CASSQDPTSGHGYTF.